A single sample is the source of the 19 T cell receptor beta chains below, sequenced in a study of T cell repertoires in cytomegalovirus infection. TCRdb called the reads again in MiXCR, with one record for every CDR3 protein. The sample shows approximately 97,000 distinct CDR3 sequences, approximately 15% of them seen only once. The specimen sequenced was PBMCs. Receptors originate from a human donor in good health (CMV status not recorded). Some clones in this sample may be carry-over from other donors' samples.

This clonotype was counted ten times or more. The rearrangement uses TRBV7-2 and TRBJ1-2; TRBD1 agrees at 8 bases. The V gene's germline CDR1 is SGHTA and CDR2 FQGNSA. The CDR3 covers 14 residues. The trim removed 1 base at V and 6 bases at J, leaving 4 bases unmatched. The CDR3 loop reads CASSLGGTGHGYTF. Here the CDR3 DNA reads TGTGCCAGCAGCTTAGGCGGGACAGGTCATGGCTACACCTTC.

This clonotype was counted only a few times. This rearrangement joins TRBV28 to TRBJ2-7, with a tentative D call TRBD2 (7 bases). The CDR3 totals 16 residues. Germline V lookup: CDR1 MDHEN, CDR2 SYDVKM. Between the trimmed V and J ends, which lost 2 bases and 3 bases, there was a span of 17 bases. The CDR3 is CASSLLLGRGGYEQYF. The CDR3 bases are TGTGCCAGCAGTTTACTCCTTGGAAGGGGGGGCTACGAGCAGTACTTC.

V is TRBV28 and J is TRBJ2-1; D gene unclear. The CDR3 extends over 15 amino acids. Germline V gene lookup returns CDR1 MDHEN and CDR2 SYDVKM. Trimming removed 4 bases from V and 7 bases from J, with 17 bases in between. The DNA for the CDR3 is TGTGCCAGCAGTTCTTATGGAGCCATATGGAATGAGCAGTTCTTC. It yields the protein CASSSYGAIWNEQFF. The full variable domain, completed using reference TRBV28 and TRBJ2-1, is DVKVTQSSRYLVKRTGEKVFLECVQDMDHENMFWYRQDPGLGLRLIYFSYDVKMKEKGDIPEGYSVSREKKERFSLILESASTNQTSMYLCASSSYGAIWNEQFFGPGTRLTVL.

This clonotype occurred a few times. CDR3 protein: CAISEAQVDTEAFF. The CDR3 bases are TGTGCCATCAGTGAGGCCCAAGTGGACACTGAAGCTTTCTTT. This chain uses TRBV10-3 with TRBJ1-1; D is ambiguous. There are 14 residues in the CDR3. Germline V gene data show CDR1 as ENHRY and CDR2 as SYGVKD. The V end was cut by 2 bases, the J end by 3 bases, with 10 bases between.

This clonotype was observed many times. This chain joins TRBV7-2 and TRBJ1-1, with 9 positions matching TRBD1. The CDR3 runs to 11 residues. Germline values: CDR1 SGHTA, CDR2 FQGNSA. V lost 8 bases to trimming and J lost 10 bases; unmatched junction nucleotides: 5. The CDR3 DNA reads as TGTGCCAGCGGAGGACAGGGGCCAGCTTTCTTT. Its translation is CASGGQGPAFF.

This clonotype was seen more than once but under ten times. The rearrangement links TRBV29-1 to TRBJ2-1; no firm D call. V lost 8 bases, J lost 7 bases, and 9 bases lay in between. In germline, CDR1 is SQVTM, CDR2 ANQGSEA. CDR3 length: 10 residues. The CDR3 region has the DNA TGCAGCTACCGATATAATGAGCAGTTCTTC. This codes for CSYRYNEQFF.

V usage is TRBV7-2 and J usage is TRBJ2-5; D is perhaps TRBD2 (6 bases). Trimming took off 4 bases at V and 5 bases at J, with 14 bases between the two ends. Per the germline V gene, CDR1 is SGHTA and CDR2 is FQGNSA. The CDR3 length is 14 residues. DNA for the CDR3: TGTGCCAGCAGCTCTCAGGGCGGGATGGAGACCCAGTACTTC. This sequence encodes CASSSQGGMETQYF.

This clonotype was counted only a few times. The chain carries TRBV2 and TRBJ2-3; D remains ambiguous. Trimming pared 6 bases from V and 2 bases from J, leaving 9 bases between. The CDR3 is 13 residues long. CDR1 SNHLY and CDR2 FYNNEI come from the germline V gene. The chain's CDR3 is CASRVGFTDTQYF. In nucleotides, the CDR3 is TGTGCCAGCAGAGTAGGGTTCACAGATACGCAGTATTTT. Complete variable domain (other parts from reference TRBV2 and TRBJ2-3): EPEVTQTPSHQVTQMGQEVILRCVPISNHLYFYWYRQILGQKVEFLVSFYNNEISEKSEIFDDQFSVERPDGSNFTLKIRSTKLEDSAMYFCASRVGFTDTQYFGPGTRLTVL.

At least ten counts were recorded for this clonotype. V is TRBV6-5 and J is TRBJ2-5, with D perhaps matching TRBD1 (6 bases). Trimming took off 4 bases at V and 7 bases at J, with 13 bases between the two ends. The CDR3 is 13 amino acids. CDR1 and CDR2 from the germline V gene are MNHEY and SVGAGI. CDR3 sequence reads: CASSWDEQGTQYF. As DNA, the CDR3 is TGTGCCAGCAGTTGGGACGAACAGGGGACCCAGTACTTC.

This clonotype was seen a handful of times. The chain employs TRBV11-3 and TRBJ2-2, with D hard to call. This CDR3 has 16 residues. Germline V gene data show CDR1 as SGHNT and CDR2 as YENEEA. With 1 base removed from V and 0 bases from J, the gap between germline ends came to 9 bases. The CDR3 DNA is TGTGCCAGCAGCTTAGTAGGTCCTACGAACACCGGGGAGCTGTTTTTT. This codes for CASSLVGPTNTGELFF.

CDR3 sequence reads: CASSFPGQDNEKLFF. CDR3 in DNA: TGTGCCAGCAGCTTCCCGGGACAGGATAATGAAAAACTGTTTTTT. The chain carries TRBV7-9 and TRBJ1-4, with TRBD1 matching 8 bases. The CDR3 covers 15 residues. The germline V gene has CDR1 SEHNR and CDR2 FQNEAQ (reference sequence). J was trimmed by 4 bases and V by 3 bases; bases with no gene match: 4.

There are many counts of this clonotype. The chain combines TRBV7-2 with TRBJ2-2; 7 positions match TRBD1. The CDR3 covers 15 residues. Germline CDR1 is SGHTA and CDR2 is FQGNSA. V was clipped by 4 bases and J by 6 bases; unmatched bases: 8. The CDR3 DNA reads TGTGCCAGCAGCTCCCGACAGGGTGGGGCCGGGGAGCTGTTTTTT. It specifies CASSSRQGGAGELFF.

In regard to this clonotype: A read error may produce the germline difference seen at one junction end. The gene calls are TRBV4-2 and TRBJ2-2; 8 positions agree with TRBD2. The CDR3 consists of 20 residues. Germline lookup yields CDR1 LGHNA and CDR2 YNFKEQ. CDR3 region: CASSLYFLGRGAANTGDLFF. The CDR3 DNA is TGTGCCAGCAGCTTATACTTCCTCGGGCGGGGGGCCGCGAACACCGGGGATCTGTTTTTT.

V usage is TRBV5-4 and J usage is TRBJ1-5; 8 nucleotides align to TRBD1. The CDR3 is made up of 14 amino acids. Trimming removed 5 bases from V and 6 bases from J; junction bases left unmatched: 7. Germline assignment: CDR1 SGHNT and CDR2 YYREEE (reference sequence). In DNA form, the CDR3 reads TGTGCCAGCAGTTCAGGGGGCGCGAGTCAGCCCCAGCATTTT. It codes for CASSSGGASQPQHF. The variable domain in full, completed from reference TRBV5-4 and TRBJ1-5, reads ETGVTQSPTHLIKTRGQQVTLRCSSQSGHNTVSWYQQALGQGPQFIFQYYREEENGRGNFPPRFSGLQFPNYSSELNVNALELDDSALYLCASSSGGASQPQHFGDGTRLSIL.

This clonotype appeared many times. In DNA form, the CDR3 reads TGTGCCAGCAGCTCGCGAACAGCCCCGAAAAAGAATTCACCCCTCCACTTT. It yields the protein CASSSRTAPKKNSPLHF. The gene calls are TRBV7-2 and TRBJ1-6; D is uncertain. V lost 4 bases and J 7 bases, leaving 20 bases between the germline ends. The CDR3 contains 17 residues. Germline V CDR1 and CDR2: SGHTA, FQGNSA.

This clonotype came up many times. This chain links TRBV7-2 with TRBJ2-7; the match to TRBD2 covers 16 bases. Germline trimming cut 5 bases from V and 2 bases from J; bases unmatched to any gene: 6. The CDR3 has 17 amino acids. The germline V gene has CDR1 SGHTA and CDR2 FQGNSA. CDR3 in amino acids: CASSVWGLAGGAYEQYF. Here the CDR3 DNA reads TGTGCCAGCAGCGTATGGGGACTAGCGGGAGGGGCCTACGAGCAGTACTTC.

This clonotype was counted at least ten times. This chain uses TRBV5-5 with TRBJ1-5, with no clear D. CDR1 is SGHKS, CDR2 YYEKEE, per germline (reference sequence). V was trimmed by 6 bases and J by 9 bases, leaving 25 bases between them. The CDR3 extends over 16 amino acids. CDR3 nucleotides: TGTGCCAGCACCCAGAGCGCGGACCTGGCAATCACGCCCCAGCATTTT. Its translation is CASTQSADLAITPQHF.

This clonotype was recorded many times. In DNA, the CDR3 is TGTGCCAGCAGTTTACTCGCGGGCTACGAGCAGTACTTC. Amino acid sequence: CASSLLAGYEQYF. This chain links TRBV6-5 with TRBJ2-7, with D possibly being TRBD2 (5 bases). Trimming removed 4 bases at V and 3 bases at J, with 10 bases between. CDR1 is MNHEY, CDR2 SVGAGI, per germline. There are 13 residues in the CDR3.

V gene TRBV3-1 combines with J gene TRBJ2-2, with a tentative D call TRBD1 (5 bases). With 4 bases removed from V and 7 bases from J, the gap between germline ends came to 16 bases. The CDR3 spans 15 residues. Germline lookup yields CDR1 LGHDT and CDR2 YNNKEL (reference sequence). The CDR3 loop is CASSLSGQGDGELFF. The CDR3 bases are TGTGCCAGCAGCCTAAGTGGGCAGGGCGACGGGGAGCTGTTTTTT.